This T cell receptor beta chain appears in the sequencing data of a study of T cell responses to AZD1222 COVID-19 vaccine. Only in-frame clones appear in the TCRdb table, and some are missing; sequencing was by immunoSEQ multiplex PCR. Here the sample spans about 140,000 clones, 91% being singletons. CDR3 length: 14 residues. CDR1 is LGHDT and CDR2 is YNNKEL in the germline V gene (reference sequence). V was clipped by 3 bases and J by 6 bases; unmatched bases: 4. The study's findings and limits: Possibly, clonal diversity was underestimated; donors were largely white British and included more females. Nearly half of unique spike-specific TCRs reportedly avoided B.1.351 and B.1.1.7 mutated regions.

As to this clone: Its antigen is unidentified.

The material was peripheral blood, obtained 28 days after the second dose of the MenACWY control vaccine. This clonotype was sampled from an adult who received the MenACWY meningococcal vaccine as a control. The V gene is TRBV3-1 (or the pseudogene TRBV3-2), the J gene TRBJ2-1; 8 bases map to TRBD1. In DNA, the CDR3 is TGTGCCAGCAGCCATTGGGACAGGAGCAATGAGCAGTTCTTC. Amino acids: CASSHWDRSNEQFF.